The subject of this entry is one T cell receptor (beta chain). The antigen remains unidentified. The record originates from a study of HIV-infected children after antiretroviral therapy interruption. At the level of the study: Interruption-arm samples span weeks 0, 12, interruption end (24 or 48), and about 3 years post-study.

The CDR3 has 15 amino acids. The V gene lost 5 bases and the J gene lost 2 bases, with 15 bases spanning the gap. Looked up from germline, CDR1 is SNHLY and CDR2 is FYNNEI. As to treatment: PENTA 11 planned treatment interruption arm or continuous ART arm. The TCR library was built from RNA with a 3' RACE protocol and unique molecular identifiers. One entry per CDR3 protein, called by TCRdb with MiXCR from the 3' RACE reads. This table holds tens of thousands of distinct CDR3 sequences, approximately 7% found once. Study-level findings and limits: The Gini coefficient of naive CD4+ repertoires rose, returning to baseline by 3 years.

The receptor comes from a pool of human donors with HIV. The specimen comprised CD45RA+ CD4+ T cells from PBMCs, pooled from several time points, sampled from a donor given antiretroviral therapy, either interrupted or continuous. As to subset: naive CD4+ CD45RA+ CD45RO- T cells. The gene calls are TRBV2 and TRBJ1-1; no definite D call. In DNA, the CDR3 is TGTGCCAGCAGTCCGACACTCACCGTTAACACTGAAGCTTTCTTT. This gives the protein CASSPTLTVNTEAFF.